The entry below gives a single T cell receptor (beta chain) sequence along with its context. This sample stems from a study of blood T cell repertoires in COVID-19. Profiled with immunoSEQ multiplex PCR; TCRdb holds only in-frame clones, not every one. The sample has tens of thousands of clones; 82% are singletons. The specimen sequenced was peripheral blood. The TCR originated in a woman aged 55-70 years with acute or convalescent COVID-19.

The CDR3 DNA is TGTGCCAGCAGTCCCTGGGACAGGGGGCGTGCAACTAATGAAAAACTGTTTTTT. Translation gives CASSPWDRGRATNEKLFF. The chain is built from TRBV28 and TRBJ1-4, with TRBD1 matching 12 bases. The J segment lost 0 bases and the V segment lost 5 bases, leaving 7 bases of the junction unmatched. Germline V gene sequence: CDR1 MDHEN, CDR2 SYDVKM. The length of the CDR3 is 18 residues.